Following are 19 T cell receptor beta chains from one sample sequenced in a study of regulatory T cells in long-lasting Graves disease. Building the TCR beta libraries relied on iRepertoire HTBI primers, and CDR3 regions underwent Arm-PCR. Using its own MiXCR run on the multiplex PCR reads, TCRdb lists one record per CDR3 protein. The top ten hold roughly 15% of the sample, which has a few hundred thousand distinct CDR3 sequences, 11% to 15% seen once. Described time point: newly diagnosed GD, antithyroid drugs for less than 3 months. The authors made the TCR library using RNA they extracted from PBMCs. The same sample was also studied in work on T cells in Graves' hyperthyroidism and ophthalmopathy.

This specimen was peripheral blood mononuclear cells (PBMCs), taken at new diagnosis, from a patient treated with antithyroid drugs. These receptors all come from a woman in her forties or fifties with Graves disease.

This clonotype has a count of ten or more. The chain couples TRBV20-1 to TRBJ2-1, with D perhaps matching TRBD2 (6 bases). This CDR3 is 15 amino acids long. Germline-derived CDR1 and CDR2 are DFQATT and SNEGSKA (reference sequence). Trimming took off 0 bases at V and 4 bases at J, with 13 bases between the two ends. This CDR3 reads CSARDRGGKYNEQFF. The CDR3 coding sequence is TGCAGTGCTAGAGATAGAGGCGGGAAATACAATGAGCAGTTCTTC.

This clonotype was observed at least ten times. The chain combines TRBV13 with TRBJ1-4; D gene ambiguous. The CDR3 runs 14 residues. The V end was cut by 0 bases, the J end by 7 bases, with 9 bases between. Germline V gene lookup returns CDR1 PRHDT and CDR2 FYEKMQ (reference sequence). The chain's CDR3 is CASSLGGQSEKLFF. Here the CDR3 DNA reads TGTGCCAGCAGCTTAGGAGGGCAGAGTGAAAAACTGTTTTTT.

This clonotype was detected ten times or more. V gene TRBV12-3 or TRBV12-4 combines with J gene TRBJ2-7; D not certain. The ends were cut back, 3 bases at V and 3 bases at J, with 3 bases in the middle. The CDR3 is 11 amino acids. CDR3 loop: CASSFGYEQYF. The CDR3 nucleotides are TGTGCCAGCAGTTTTGGCTACGAGCAGTACTTC.

CDR3 loop: CASSTASETQYF. DNA of the CDR3: TGTGCCAGCAGCACGGCAAGCGAGACCCAGTACTTC. This sequence joins TRBV7-9 and TRBJ2-5, with D unresolved. Germline V CDR1 and CDR2: SEHNR, FQNEAQ (reference sequence). The V gene lost 5 bases and the J gene lost 5 bases, with 9 bases spanning the gap. CDR3 length equals 12 residues.

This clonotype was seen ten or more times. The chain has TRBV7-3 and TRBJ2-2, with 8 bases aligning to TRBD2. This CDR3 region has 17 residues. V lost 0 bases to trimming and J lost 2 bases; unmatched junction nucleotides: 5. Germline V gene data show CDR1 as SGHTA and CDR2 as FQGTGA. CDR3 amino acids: CASSLTGGRPNTGELFF. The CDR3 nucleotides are TGTGCCAGCAGCTTAACGGGCGGGAGGCCCAACACCGGGGAGCTGTTTTTT.

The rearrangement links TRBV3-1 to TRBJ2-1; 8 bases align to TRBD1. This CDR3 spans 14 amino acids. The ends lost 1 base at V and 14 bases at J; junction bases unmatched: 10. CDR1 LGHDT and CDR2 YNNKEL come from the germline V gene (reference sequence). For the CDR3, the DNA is TGTGCCAGCAGCCAAGGTCAGGGGGCGGGGAGAAAGTTCTTC. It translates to CASSQGQGAGRKFF.

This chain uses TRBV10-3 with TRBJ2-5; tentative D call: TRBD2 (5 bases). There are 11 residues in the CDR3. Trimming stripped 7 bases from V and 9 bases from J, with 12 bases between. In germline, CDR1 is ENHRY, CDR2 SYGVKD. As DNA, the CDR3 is TGTGCCATCATTTATTTGGACTCCCAGTACTTC. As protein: CAIIYLDSQYF.

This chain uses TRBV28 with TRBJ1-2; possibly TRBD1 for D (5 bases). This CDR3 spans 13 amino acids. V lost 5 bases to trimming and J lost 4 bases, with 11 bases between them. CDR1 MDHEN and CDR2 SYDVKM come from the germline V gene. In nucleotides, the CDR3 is TGTGCCAGCAGTCGTATTCAGGGCTATGGCTACACCTTC. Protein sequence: CASSRIQGYGYTF.

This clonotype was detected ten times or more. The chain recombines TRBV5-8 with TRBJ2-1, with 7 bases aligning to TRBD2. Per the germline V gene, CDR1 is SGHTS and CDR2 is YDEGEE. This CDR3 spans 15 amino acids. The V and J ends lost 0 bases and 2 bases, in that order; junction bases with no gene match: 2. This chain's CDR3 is CASSLERDPYNEQFF. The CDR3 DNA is TGTGCCAGCAGCTTGGAGCGGGACCCCTACAATGAGCAGTTCTTC.

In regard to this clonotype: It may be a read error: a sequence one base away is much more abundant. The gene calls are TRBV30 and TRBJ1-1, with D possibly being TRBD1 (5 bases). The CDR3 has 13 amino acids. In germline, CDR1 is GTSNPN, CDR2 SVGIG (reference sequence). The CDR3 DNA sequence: TGTGCCTGGAGTGTAGAAGGGGCATCTGAATCTTTCTTT. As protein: CAWSVEGASESFF.

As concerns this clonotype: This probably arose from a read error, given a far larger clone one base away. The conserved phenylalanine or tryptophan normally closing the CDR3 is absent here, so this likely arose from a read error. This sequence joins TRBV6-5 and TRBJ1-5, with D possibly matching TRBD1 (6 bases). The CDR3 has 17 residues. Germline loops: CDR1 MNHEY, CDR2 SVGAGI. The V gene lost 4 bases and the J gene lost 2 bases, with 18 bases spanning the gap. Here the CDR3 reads CASSFPVERQGNQPQHL. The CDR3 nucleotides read TGTGCCAGCAGTTTCCCGGTTGAACGACAGGGCAATCAGCCCCAGCATCTT.

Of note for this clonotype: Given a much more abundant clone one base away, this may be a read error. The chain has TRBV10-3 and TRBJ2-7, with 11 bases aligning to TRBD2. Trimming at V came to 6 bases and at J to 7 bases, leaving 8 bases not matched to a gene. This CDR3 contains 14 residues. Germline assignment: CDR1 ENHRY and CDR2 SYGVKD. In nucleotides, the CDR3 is TGTGCCATCAGGCTCGATGCTAGCGGGAGGGAGCAGTACTTC. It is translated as CAIRLDASGREQYF.

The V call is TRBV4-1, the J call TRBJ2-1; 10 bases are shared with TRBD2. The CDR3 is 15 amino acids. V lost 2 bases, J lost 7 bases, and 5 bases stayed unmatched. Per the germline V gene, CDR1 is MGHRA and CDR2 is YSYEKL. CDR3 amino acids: CASSQLAGVRNEQFF. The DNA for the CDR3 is TGCGCCAGCAGCCAACTAGCGGGAGTAAGAAATGAGCAGTTCTTC.

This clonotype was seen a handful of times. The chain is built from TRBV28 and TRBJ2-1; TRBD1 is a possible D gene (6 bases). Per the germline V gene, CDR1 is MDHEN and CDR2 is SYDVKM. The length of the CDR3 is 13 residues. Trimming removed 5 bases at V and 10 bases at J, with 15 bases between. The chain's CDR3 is CASSPQTGQEQFF. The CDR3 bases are TGTGCCAGCAGTCCTCAGACGGGACAAGAGCAGTTCTTC.

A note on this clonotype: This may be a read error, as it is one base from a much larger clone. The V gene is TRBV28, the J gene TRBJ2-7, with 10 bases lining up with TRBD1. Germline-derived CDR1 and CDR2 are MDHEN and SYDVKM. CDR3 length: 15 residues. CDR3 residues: CASRQLRDRGYEQHF. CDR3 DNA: TGTGCCAGCAGGCAGTTAAGGGACAGGGGATACGAGCAGCACTTC.

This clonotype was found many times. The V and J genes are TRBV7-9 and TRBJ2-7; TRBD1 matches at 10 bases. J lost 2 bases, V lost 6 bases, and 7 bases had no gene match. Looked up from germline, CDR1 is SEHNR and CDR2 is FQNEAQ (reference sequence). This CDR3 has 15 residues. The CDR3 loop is CASRGSGQGAYEQYF. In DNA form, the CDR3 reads TGTGCCAGCAGGGGAAGCGGACAGGGGGCCTACGAGCAGTACTTC.

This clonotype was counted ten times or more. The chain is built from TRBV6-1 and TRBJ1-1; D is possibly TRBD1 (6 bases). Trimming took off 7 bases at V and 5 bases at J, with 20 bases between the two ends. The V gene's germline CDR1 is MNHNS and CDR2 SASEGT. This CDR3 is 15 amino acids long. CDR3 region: CASTPGDARRTEAFF. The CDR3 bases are TGTGCCAGCACCCCAGGGGACGCTAGGAGGACTGAAGCTTTCTTT.

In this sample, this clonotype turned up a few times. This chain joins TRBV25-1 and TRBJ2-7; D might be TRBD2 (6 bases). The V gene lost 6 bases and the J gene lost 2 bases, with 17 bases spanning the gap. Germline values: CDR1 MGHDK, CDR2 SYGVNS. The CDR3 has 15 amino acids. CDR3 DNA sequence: TGTGCCAGCAGCGTATACCAGGGAGGTCCCTACGAGCAGTACTTC. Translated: CASSVYQGGPYEQYF.

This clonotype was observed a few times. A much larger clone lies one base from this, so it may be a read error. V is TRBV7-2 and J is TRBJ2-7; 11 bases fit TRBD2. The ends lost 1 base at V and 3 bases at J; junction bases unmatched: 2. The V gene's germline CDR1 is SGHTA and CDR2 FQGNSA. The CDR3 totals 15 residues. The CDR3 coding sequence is TGTGCCAGCAGCTTAGGGACTAGCGGGCTCTACGAGCAGTACTTC. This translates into CASSLGTSGLYEQYF.